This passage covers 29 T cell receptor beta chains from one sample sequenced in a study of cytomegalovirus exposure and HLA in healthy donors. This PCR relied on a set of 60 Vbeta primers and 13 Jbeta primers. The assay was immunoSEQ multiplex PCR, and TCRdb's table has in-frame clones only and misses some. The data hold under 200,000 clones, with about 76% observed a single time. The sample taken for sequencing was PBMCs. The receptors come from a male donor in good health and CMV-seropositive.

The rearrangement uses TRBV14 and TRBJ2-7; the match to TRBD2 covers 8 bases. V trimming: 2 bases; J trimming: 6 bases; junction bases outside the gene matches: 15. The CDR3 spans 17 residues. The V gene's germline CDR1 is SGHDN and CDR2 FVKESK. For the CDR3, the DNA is TGTGCCAGCAGCCAATGGGCCCGGGGGGGAAGAGGGTCCGAGCAGTACTTC. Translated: CASSQWARGGRGSEQYF.

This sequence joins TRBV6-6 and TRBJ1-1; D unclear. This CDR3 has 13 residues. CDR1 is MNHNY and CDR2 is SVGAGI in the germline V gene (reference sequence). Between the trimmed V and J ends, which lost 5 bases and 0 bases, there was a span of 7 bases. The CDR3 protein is CASSPSMNTEAFF. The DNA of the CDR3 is TGTGCCAGCAGTCCAAGCATGAACACTGAAGCTTTCTTT.

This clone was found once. Here the CDR3 reads CASAAQGRSSYNEQFF. The CDR3 coding sequence is TGTGCCAGCGCCGCTCAGGGGCGCAGCTCCTACAATGAGCAGTTCTTC. The rearrangement links TRBV19 to TRBJ2-1; D is perhaps TRBD1 (6 bases). From germline, CDR1 is LNHDA and CDR2 SQIVND (reference sequence). The ends were cut back, 9 bases at V and 0 bases at J, with 18 bases in the middle. This CDR3 is built from 16 residues.

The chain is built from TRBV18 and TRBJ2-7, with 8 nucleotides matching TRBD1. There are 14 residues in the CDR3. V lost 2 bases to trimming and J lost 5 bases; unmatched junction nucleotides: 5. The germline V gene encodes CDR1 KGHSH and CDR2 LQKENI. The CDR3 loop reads CASSPTGRGHEQYF. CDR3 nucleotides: TGTGCCAGCTCACCAACGGGCAGGGGGCACGAGCAGTACTTC. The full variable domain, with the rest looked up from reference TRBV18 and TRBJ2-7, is NAGVMQNPRHLVRRRGQEARLRCSPMKGHSHVYWYRQLPEEGLKFMVYLQKENIIDESGMPKERFSAEFPKEGPSILRIQQVVRGDSAAYFCASSPTGRGHEQYFGPGTRLTVT.

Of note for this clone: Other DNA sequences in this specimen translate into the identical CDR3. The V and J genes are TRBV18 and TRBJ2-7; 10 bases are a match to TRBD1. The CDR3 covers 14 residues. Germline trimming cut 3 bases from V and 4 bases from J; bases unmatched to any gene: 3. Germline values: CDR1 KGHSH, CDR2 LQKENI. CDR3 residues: CASSPGQGNYEQYF. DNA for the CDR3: TGTGCCAGCTCACCGGGACAGGGGAATTACGAGCAGTACTTC.

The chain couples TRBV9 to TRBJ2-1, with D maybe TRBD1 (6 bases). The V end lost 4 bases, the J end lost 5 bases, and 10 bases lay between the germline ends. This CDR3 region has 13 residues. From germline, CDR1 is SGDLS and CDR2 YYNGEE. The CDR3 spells CASSPTGNNEQFF. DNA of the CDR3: TGTGCCAGCAGCCCAACAGGGAACAATGAGCAGTTCTTC. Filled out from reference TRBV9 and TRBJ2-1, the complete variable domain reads DSGVTQTPKHLITATGQRVTLRCSPRSGDLSVYWYQQSLDQGLQFLIQYYNGEERAKGNILERFSAQQFPDLHSELNLSSLELGDSALYFCASSPTGNNEQFFGPGTRLTVL.

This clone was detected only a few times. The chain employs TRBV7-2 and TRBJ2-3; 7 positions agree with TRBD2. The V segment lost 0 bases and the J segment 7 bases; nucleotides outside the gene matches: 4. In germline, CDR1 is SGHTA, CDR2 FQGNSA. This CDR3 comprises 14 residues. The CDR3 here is CASSLATSTNTQYF. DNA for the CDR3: TGTGCCAGCAGCTTAGCGACTAGCACCAATACGCAGTATTTT.

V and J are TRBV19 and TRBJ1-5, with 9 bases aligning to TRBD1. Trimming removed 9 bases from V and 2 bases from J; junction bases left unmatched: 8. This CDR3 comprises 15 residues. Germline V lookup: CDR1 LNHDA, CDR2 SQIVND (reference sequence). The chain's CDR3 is CASRDRVGGNQPQHF. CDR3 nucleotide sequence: TGTGCCAGCAGGGACAGGGTTGGCGGCAATCAGCCCCAGCATTTT.

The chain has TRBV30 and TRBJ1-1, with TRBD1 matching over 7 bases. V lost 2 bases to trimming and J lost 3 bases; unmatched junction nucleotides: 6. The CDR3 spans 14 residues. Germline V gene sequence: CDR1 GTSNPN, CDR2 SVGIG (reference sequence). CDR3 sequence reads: CAWSKGGLDTEAFF. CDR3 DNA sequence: TGTGCCTGGAGTAAAGGGGGCTTGGACACTGAAGCTTTCTTT.

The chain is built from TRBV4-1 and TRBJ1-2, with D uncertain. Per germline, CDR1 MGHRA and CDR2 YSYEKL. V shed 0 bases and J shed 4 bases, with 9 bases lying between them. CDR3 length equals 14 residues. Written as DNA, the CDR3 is TGCGCCAGCAGCCAAGACAGTTCCCCCTATGGCTACACCTTC. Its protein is CASSQDSSPYGYTF.

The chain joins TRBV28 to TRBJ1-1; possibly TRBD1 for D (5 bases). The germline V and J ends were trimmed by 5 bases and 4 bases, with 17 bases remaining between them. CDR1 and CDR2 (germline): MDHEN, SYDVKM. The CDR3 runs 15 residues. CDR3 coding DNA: TGTGCCAGCAGTCCCGGGCACTCTCAGGGCACTGAAGCTTTCTTT. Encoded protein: CASSPGHSQGTEAFF.

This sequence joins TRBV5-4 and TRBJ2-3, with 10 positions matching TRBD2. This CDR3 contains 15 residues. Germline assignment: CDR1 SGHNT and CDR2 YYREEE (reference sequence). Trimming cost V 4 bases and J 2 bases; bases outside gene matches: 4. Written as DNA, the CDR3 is TGTGCCAGCAGCATTAGCGGGGGGCTCACAGATACGCAGTATTTT. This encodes CASSISGGLTDTQYF. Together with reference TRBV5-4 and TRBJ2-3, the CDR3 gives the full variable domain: ETGVTQSPTHLIKTRGQQVTLRCSSQSGHNTVSWYQQALGQGPQFIFQYYREEENGRGNFPPRFSGLQFPNYSSELNVNALELDDSALYLCASSISGGLTDTQYFGPGTRLTVL.

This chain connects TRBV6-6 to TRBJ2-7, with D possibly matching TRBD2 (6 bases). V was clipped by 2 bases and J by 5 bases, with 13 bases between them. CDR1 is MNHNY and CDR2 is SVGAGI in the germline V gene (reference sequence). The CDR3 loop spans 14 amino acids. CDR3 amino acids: CASSYGGEPHEQYF. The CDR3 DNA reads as TGTGCCAGCAGTTACGGCGGGGAACCCCACGAGCAGTACTTC.

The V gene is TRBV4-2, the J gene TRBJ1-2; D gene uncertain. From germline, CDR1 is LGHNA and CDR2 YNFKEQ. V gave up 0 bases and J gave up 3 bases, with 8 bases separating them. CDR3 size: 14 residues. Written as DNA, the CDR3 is TGTGCCAGCAGCCAAGATCTGAGGGACTATGGCTACACCTTC. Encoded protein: CASSQDLRDYGYTF.

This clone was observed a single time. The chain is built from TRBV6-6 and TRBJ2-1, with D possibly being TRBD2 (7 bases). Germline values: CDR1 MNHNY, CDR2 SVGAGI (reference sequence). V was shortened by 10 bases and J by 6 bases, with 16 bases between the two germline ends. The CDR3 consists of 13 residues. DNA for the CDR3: TGTGCCACCACAGGGCTAGCGGTCAATGAGCAGTTCTTC. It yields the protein CATTGLAVNEQFF.

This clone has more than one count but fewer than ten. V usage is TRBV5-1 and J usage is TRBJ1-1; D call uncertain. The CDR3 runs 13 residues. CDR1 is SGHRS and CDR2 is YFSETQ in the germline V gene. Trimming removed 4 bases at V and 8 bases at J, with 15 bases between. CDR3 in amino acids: CASSLTVNGEAFF. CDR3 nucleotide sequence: TGCGCCAGCAGCCTGACGGTGAACGGGGAAGCTTTCTTT. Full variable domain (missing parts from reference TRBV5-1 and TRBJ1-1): KAGVTQTPRYLIKTRGQQVTLSCSPISGHRSVSWYQQTPGQGLQFLFEYFSETQRNKGNFPGRFSGRQFSNSRSEMNVSTLELGDSALYLCASSLTVNGEAFFGQGTRLTVV.

DNA of the CDR3: TGTGCCAGCAGGGATACAGGGTTTGGCACTGAAGCTTTCTTT. Translating it yields CASRDTGFGTEAFF. V is TRBV2 and J is TRBJ1-1, with a tentative D call TRBD1 (6 bases). Germline V gives CDR1 SNHLY, CDR2 FYNNEI. The CDR3 totals 14 residues. Trimming pared 6 bases from V and 4 bases from J, leaving 15 bases between.

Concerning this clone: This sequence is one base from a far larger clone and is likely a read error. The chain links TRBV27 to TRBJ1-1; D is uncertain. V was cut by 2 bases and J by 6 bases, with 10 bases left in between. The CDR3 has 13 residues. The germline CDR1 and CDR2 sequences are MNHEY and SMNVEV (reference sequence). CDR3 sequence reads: CASSLARSSEAFF. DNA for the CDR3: TGTGCCAGCAGTTTAGCGAGGTCCTCTGAAGCTTTCTTT.

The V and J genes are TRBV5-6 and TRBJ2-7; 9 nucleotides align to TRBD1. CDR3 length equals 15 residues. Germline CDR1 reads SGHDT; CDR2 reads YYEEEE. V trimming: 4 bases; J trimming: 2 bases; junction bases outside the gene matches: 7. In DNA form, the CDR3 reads TGTGCCAGCAGCAACCTCGGACAGGGGACCTACGAGCAGTACTTC. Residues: CASSNLGQGTYEQYF.

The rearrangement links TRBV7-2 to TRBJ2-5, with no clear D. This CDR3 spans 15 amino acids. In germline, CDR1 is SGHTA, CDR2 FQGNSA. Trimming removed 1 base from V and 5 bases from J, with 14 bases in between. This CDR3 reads CASSLEPGIEETQYF. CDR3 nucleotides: TGTGCCAGCAGCTTAGAACCGGGTATTGAGGAGACCCAGTACTTC. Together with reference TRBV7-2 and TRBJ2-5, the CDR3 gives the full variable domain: GAGVSQSPSNKVTEKGKDVELRCDPISGHTALYWYRQSLGQGLEFLIYFQGNSAPDKSGLPSDRFSAERTGGSVSTLTIQRTQQEDSAVYLCASSLEPGIEETQYFGPGTRLLVL.

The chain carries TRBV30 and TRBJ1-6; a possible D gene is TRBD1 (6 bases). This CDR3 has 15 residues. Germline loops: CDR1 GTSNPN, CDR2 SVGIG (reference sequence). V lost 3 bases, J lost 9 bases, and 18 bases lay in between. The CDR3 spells CAWRDRQQTFSPLHF. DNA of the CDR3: TGTGCCTGGAGGGACAGACAGCAAACCTTTTCACCCCTCCACTTT.

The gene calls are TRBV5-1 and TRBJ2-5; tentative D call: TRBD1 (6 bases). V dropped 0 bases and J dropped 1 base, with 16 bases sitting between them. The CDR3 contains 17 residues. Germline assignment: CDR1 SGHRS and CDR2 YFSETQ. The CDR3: CASSLADSLGLQETQYF. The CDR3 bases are TGCGCCAGCAGCTTGGCGGACAGCCTAGGGCTCCAAGAGACCCAGTACTTC.

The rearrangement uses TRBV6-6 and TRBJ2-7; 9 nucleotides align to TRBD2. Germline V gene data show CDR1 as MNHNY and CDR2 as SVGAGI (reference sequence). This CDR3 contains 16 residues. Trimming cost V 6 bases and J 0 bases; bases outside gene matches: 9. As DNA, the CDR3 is TGTGCCAGCAGCCCACGCGGGGGGGACTCCTCCTACGAGCAGTACTTC. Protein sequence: CASSPRGGDSSYEQYF.

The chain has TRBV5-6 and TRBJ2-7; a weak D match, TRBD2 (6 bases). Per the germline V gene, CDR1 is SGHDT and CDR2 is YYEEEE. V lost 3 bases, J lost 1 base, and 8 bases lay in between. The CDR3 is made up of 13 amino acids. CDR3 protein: CASSSEGSYEQYF. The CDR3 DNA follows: TGTGCCAGCAGCTCGGAGGGTTCCTACGAGCAGTACTTC.

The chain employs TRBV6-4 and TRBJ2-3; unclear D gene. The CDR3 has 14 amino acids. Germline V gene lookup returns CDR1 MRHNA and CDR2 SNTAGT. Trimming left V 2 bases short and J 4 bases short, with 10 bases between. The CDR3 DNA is TGTGCCAGCAGTGACAGCCGTGGAGCAGATACGCAGTATTTT. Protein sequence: CASSDSRGADTQYF.

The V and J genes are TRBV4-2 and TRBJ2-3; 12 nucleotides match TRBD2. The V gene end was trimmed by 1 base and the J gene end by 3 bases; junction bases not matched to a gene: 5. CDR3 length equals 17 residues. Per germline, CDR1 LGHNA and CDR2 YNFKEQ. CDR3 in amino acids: CASSQVSSGGATDTQYF. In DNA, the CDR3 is TGTGCCAGCAGCCAAGTCTCTAGCGGGGGGGCTACAGATACGCAGTATTTT.

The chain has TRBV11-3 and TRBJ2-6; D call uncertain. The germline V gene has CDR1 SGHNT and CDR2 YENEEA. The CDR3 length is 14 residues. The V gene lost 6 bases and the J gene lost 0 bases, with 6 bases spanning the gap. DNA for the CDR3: TGTGCCAGCAGTTCAGGCTCTGGGGCCAACGTCCTGACTTTC. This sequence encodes CASSSGSGANVLTF.

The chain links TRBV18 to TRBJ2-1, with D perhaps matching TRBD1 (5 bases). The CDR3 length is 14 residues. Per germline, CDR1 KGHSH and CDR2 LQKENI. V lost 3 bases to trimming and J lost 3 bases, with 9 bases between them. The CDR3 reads CASSPRQIYNEQFF. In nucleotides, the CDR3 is TGTGCCAGCTCACCGAGACAGATCTACAATGAGCAGTTCTTC.

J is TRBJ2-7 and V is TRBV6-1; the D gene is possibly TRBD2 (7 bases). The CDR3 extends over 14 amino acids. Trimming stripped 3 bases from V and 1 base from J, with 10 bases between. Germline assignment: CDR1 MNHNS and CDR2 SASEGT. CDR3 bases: TGTGCCAGCAGTGAGCGGGGGCCGTCCTACGAGCAGTACTTC. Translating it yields CASSERGPSYEQYF.